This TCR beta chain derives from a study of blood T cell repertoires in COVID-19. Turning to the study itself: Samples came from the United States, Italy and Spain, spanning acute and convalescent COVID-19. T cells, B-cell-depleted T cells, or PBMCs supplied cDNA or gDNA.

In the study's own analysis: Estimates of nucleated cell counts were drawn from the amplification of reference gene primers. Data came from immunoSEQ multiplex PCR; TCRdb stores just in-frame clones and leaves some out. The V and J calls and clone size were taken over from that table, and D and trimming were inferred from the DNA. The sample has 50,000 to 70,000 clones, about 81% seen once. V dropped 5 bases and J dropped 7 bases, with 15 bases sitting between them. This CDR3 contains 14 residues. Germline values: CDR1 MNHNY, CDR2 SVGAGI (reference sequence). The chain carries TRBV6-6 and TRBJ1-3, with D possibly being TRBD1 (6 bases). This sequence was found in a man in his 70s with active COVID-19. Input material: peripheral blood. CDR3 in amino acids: CASSTQGRGNTIYF. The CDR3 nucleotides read TGTGCCAGCAGTACACAGGGTCGCGGGAACACCATATATTTT.